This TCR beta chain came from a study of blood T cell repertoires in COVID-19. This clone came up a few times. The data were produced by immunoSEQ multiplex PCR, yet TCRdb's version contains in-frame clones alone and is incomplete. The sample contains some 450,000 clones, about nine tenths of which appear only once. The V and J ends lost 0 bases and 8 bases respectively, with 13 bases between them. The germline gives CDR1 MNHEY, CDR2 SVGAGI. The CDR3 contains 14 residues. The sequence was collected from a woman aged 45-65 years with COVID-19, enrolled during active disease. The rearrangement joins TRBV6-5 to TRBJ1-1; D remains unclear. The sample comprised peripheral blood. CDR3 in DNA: TGTGCCAGCAGTTACTCGAACCCTAGACTAGAAGCTTTCTTT. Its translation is CASSYSNPRLEAFF.